A single sample is the source of the 28 T cell receptor beta chains below, sequenced in a study of cytomegalovirus exposure and HLA in healthy donors. 60 Vbeta and 13 Jbeta primers were used in PCR. Measured with immunoSEQ multiplex PCR; TCRdb has only the in-frame clones, and not every one. The sample contains some 140,000 clones, over 60% of which appear only once. The sample was PBMCs. All receptors derive from a male donor in good health and CMV-seropositive.

The V and J genes are TRBV18 and TRBJ1-5; maybe TRBD1 (6 bases). V lost 3 bases and J lost 6, with 15 bases in between. CDR3 length: 15 residues. The germline CDR1 and CDR2 sequences are KGHSH and LQKENI. This CDR3 reads CASSPSGAGSQPQHF. Written as DNA, the CDR3 is TGTGCCAGCTCACCTTCAGGGGCCGGTAGTCAGCCCCAGCATTTT.

The genes are TRBV2 and TRBJ2-2; weak D call: TRBD2 (5 bases). Germline-derived CDR1 and CDR2 are SNHLY and FYNNEI. V was shortened by 3 bases and J by 0 bases, with 14 bases between the two germline ends. The CDR3 extends over 17 amino acids. The CDR3 region is CASSDPATKPNTGELFF. CDR3 DNA sequence: TGTGCCAGCAGTGACCCCGCGACTAAACCGAACACCGGGGAGCTGTTTTTT. The variable domain in full, with the rest retrieved from reference TRBV2 and TRBJ2-2, is EPEVTQTPSHQVTQMGQEVILRCVPISNHLYFYWYRQILGQKVEFLVSFYNNEISEKSEIFDDQFSVERPDGSNFTLKIRSTKLEDSAMYFCASSDPATKPNTGELFFGEGSRLTVL.

The gene calls are TRBV9 and TRBJ2-3; D call uncertain. The V end lost 4 bases, the J end lost 6 bases, and 9 bases lay between the germline ends. Germline lookup yields CDR1 SGDLS and CDR2 YYNGEE. This CDR3 comprises 12 residues. The CDR3 DNA follows: TGTGCCAGCAGCTCCGGTGCGGATACGCAGTATTTT. It codes for CASSSGADTQYF.

This chain uses TRBV28 with TRBJ2-1; 10 nucleotides match TRBD2. This CDR3 comprises 13 residues. Germline CDR1 reads MDHEN; CDR2 reads SYDVKM. Trimming took 10 bases from V and 3 from J; bases not matched to a gene: 3. The CDR3 region has the DNA TGTGCCATCGGACTAGCGGACTACAATGAGCAGTTCTTC. The encoded protein is CAIGLADYNEQFF.

The rearrangement links TRBV19 to TRBJ2-1; maybe TRBD2 (6 bases). In germline, CDR1 is LNHDA, CDR2 SQIVND (reference sequence). Trimming took 7 bases from V and 2 from J, leaving 18 bases between them. This CDR3 comprises 16 residues. CDR3 nucleotides: TGTGCCAGTACCGACGGTAGCGGTCGACCCTACAATGAGCAGTTCTTC. Its translation is CASTDGSGRPYNEQFF.

This clone was seen a handful of times. The chain uses TRBV25-1 and TRBJ2-7; the D gene is possibly TRBD2 (7 bases). The CDR3 loop spans 14 amino acids. Germline assignment: CDR1 MGHDK and CDR2 SYGVNS. Deletions cut 3 bases from V and 3 bases from J, with 12 bases between. The CDR3 sequence is CASSEPGGYYEQYF. In nucleotides, the CDR3 is TGTGCCAGCAGTGAGCCGGGGGGCTACTACGAGCAGTACTTC.

V gene TRBV5-6 combines with J gene TRBJ2-7; D is possibly TRBD2 (6 bases). The CDR3 contains 13 residues. CDR1 SGHDT and CDR2 YYEEEE come from the germline V gene. The germline V and J ends were trimmed by 1 base and 7 bases, with 12 bases remaining between them. This CDR3 reads CASSLFLGGEQYF. For the CDR3, the DNA is TGTGCCAGCAGCTTGTTTCTGGGGGGTGAGCAGTACTTC.

The J gene is TRBJ2-2, the V gene TRBV9, with D unresolved. The CDR3 is 13 amino acids. Trimming removed 2 bases from V and 0 bases from J, with 2 bases in between. Germline V lookup: CDR1 SGDLS, CDR2 YYNGEE. The CDR3 DNA sequence: TGTGCCAGCAGCGTTACGAACACCGGGGAGCTGTTTTTT. Its translation: CASSVTNTGELFF.

This clone was counted a few times. The rearrangement uses TRBV5-4 and TRBJ2-1; TRBD2 aligns across 10 bases. Germline CDR1 reads SGHNT; CDR2 reads YYREEE (reference sequence). V was pared by 3 bases and J by 3 bases, with 3 bases of the junction left unmatched. The CDR3 consists of 15 residues. CDR3 nucleotides: TGTGCCAGCAGCTCCGGACTAGCGGACTACAATGAGCAGTTCTTC. Encoded protein: CASSSGLADYNEQFF.

The rearrangement links TRBV27 to TRBJ1-4; 12 bases line up with TRBD1. This CDR3 comprises 17 residues. Looked up from germline, CDR1 is MNHEY and CDR2 is SMNVEV (reference sequence). Trimming took 6 bases from V and 3 from J; bases not matched to a gene: 8. The CDR3 DNA sequence: TGTGCCAGCAGATCGGGGACAGGGGGCTTGGCTAATGAAAAACTGTTTTTT. Protein product: CASRSGTGGLANEKLFF.

The rearrangement joins TRBV4-1 to TRBJ2-3; 10 bases fit TRBD2. Germline trimming cut 2 bases from V and 4 bases from J; bases unmatched to any gene: 6. Germline V CDR1 and CDR2: MGHRA, YSYEKL. The CDR3 totals 16 residues. CDR3 bases: TGCGCCAGCAGCCAACTAGCGGGGGCATCGGCAGATACGCAGTATTTT. It yields the protein CASSQLAGASADTQYF.

The chain couples TRBV7-2 to TRBJ1-5, with TRBD1 matching over 9 bases. With 6 bases clipped from V and 6 bases from J, the junction kept 12 bases outside the gene matches. The CDR3 is 16 residues long. Germline V gene lookup returns CDR1 SGHTA and CDR2 FQGNSA. CDR3 sequence (DNA): TGTGCCAGCAGTCTATGGGGTGGGGACAGGGCTCAGCCCCAGCATTTT. Protein product: CASSLWGGDRAQPQHF.

The chain couples TRBV2 to TRBJ1-5; tentative D call: TRBD1 (5 bases). Germline V lookup: CDR1 SNHLY, CDR2 FYNNEI. The length of the CDR3 is 14 residues. V was trimmed by 3 bases and J by 1 base, leaving 7 bases between them. CDR3 region: CASSDDSSNQPQHF. As DNA, the CDR3 is TGTGCCAGCAGTGATGACAGCAGCAATCAGCCCCAGCATTTT.

The V call is TRBV27, the J call TRBJ2-7; TRBD2 aligns across 13 bases. Germline trimming cut 7 bases from V and 5 bases from J; bases unmatched to any gene: 11. The CDR3 spans 16 residues. Germline loops: CDR1 MNHEY, CDR2 SMNVEV (reference sequence). The DNA of the CDR3 is TGTGCCAGCACCCTCACACTAGCGGGGGGGCCTCACGAGCAGTACTTC. Translating it yields CASTLTLAGGPHEQYF.

V and J are TRBV2 and TRBJ2-5; TRBD2 agrees at 12 bases. The CDR3 runs 17 residues. CDR1 and CDR2 from the germline V gene are SNHLY and FYNNEI. V trimming: 2 bases; J trimming: 4 bases; junction bases outside the gene matches: 8. The CDR3 bases are TGTGCCAGCAGTGAATATCCTAGCGGGGGGGCCGCAGAGACCCAGTACTTC. Amino acid sequence: CASSEYPSGGAAETQYF.

The chain is built from TRBV19 and TRBJ2-1, with 11 bases aligning to TRBD2. The CDR3 is made up of 16 amino acids. Trimming at V came to 6 bases and at J to 6 bases, leaving 10 bases not matched to a gene. Germline V gives CDR1 LNHDA, CDR2 SQIVND (reference sequence). The CDR3: CASSARLAGGGNEQFF. The DNA of the CDR3 is TGTGCCAGTAGCGCAAGGCTAGCGGGAGGTGGCAATGAGCAGTTCTTC. Using reference TRBV19 and TRBJ2-1 for the parts outside the CDR3, the full variable domain is DGGITQSPKYLFRKEGQNVTLSCEQNLNHDAMYWYRQDPGQGLRLIYYSQIVNDFQKGDIAEGYSVSREKKESFPLTVTSAQKNPTAFYLCASSARLAGGGNEQFFGPGTRLTVL.

The V call is TRBV4-1, the J call TRBJ2-1; D is perhaps TRBD1 (6 bases). CDR3 length equals 14 residues. V was clipped by 3 bases and J by 8 bases, with 14 bases between them. Germline V CDR1 and CDR2: MGHRA, YSYEKL. The CDR3, as DNA: TGCGCCAGCAGCCAGGATCCAGGGGCAGATGAGCAGTTCTTC. It yields the protein CASSQDPGADEQFF.

The V gene is TRBV28, the J gene TRBJ2-6; the D gene is possibly TRBD2 (5 bases). Trimming removed 3 bases from V and 0 bases from J, with 18 bases in between. CDR3 length: 19 residues. Per germline, CDR1 MDHEN and CDR2 SYDVKM. The CDR3 nucleotides are TGTGCCAGCAGTTTTGTCCCGATAGGGAGAGGCTCTGGGGCCAACGTCCTGACTTTC. Translation gives CASSFVPIGRGSGANVLTF.

The chain couples TRBV5-1 to TRBJ2-2; no firm D call. CDR3 size: 15 residues. The V end was cut by 1 base, the J end by 6 bases, with 13 bases between. CDR1 and CDR2 (germline): SGHRS, YFSETQ. The CDR3, as DNA: TGCGCCAGCAGCTTGTCAGGATTACACCCCGGGGAGCTGTTTTTT. It is translated as CASSLSGLHPGELFF.

The chain employs TRBV19 and TRBJ1-2, with TRBD1 identical over 10 bases. The CDR3 is made up of 15 amino acids. Germline loops: CDR1 LNHDA, CDR2 SQIVND (reference sequence). With 7 bases clipped from V and 5 bases from J, the junction kept 10 bases outside the gene matches. CDR3 nucleotide sequence: TGTGCCAGTAACCCGACAGGGGGCCTGTGGTATGGCTACACCTTC. It specifies CASNPTGGLWYGYTF. Full variable domain (missing parts from reference TRBV19 and TRBJ1-2): DGGITQSPKYLFRKEGQNVTLSCEQNLNHDAMYWYRQDPGQGLRLIYYSQIVNDFQKGDIAEGYSVSREKKESFPLTVTSAQKNPTAFYLCASNPTGGLWYGYTFGSGTRLTVV.

CDR3 protein: CASSWGPPSGSWGFSGNTIYF. CDR3 sequence (DNA): TGTGCCAGCAGTTGGGGCCCACCTTCGGGTTCTTGGGGATTCTCTGGAAACACCATATATTTT. This rearrangement joins TRBV27 to TRBJ1-3; possible D gene TRBD1, 5 bases. This CDR3 spans 21 amino acids. Trimming took off 4 bases at V and 0 bases at J, with 28 bases between the two ends. Germline V lookup: CDR1 MNHEY, CDR2 SMNVEV (reference sequence).

V gene TRBV6-5 combines with J gene TRBJ1-2; the match to TRBD1 covers 8 bases. Unmatched junction bases numbered 5, after V lost 0 bases and J lost 8 bases. The germline CDR1 and CDR2 sequences are MNHEY and SVGAGI. This CDR3 spans 14 amino acids. The CDR3 reads CASSYSTGGGGYTF. CDR3 bases: TGTGCCAGCAGTTACTCAACAGGGGGTGGCGGCTACACCTTC.

This clone turned up a few times. The J gene is TRBJ1-2, the V gene TRBV30; 9 bases fit TRBD1. The CDR3 loop spans 12 amino acids. Unmatched junction bases numbered 2, after V lost 5 bases and J lost 4 bases. Germline loops: CDR1 GTSNPN, CDR2 SVGIG (reference sequence). CDR3 residues: CAWGTGPYGYTF. CDR3 sequence (DNA): TGTGCCTGGGGGACAGGGCCCTATGGCTACACCTTC.

The chain combines TRBV6-5 with TRBJ1-1; TRBD1 matches 8 bases. In germline, CDR1 is MNHEY, CDR2 SVGAGI. The CDR3 totals 14 residues. Losses at the gene ends were 7 bases for V and 11 bases for J; bases not matched to a gene: 15. As DNA, the CDR3 is TGTGCCAGCATATCGGGGGACAGGTTTCATCTGGCTTTCTTT. Translated, it gives CASISGDRFHLAFF.

This clone was observed a few times. The chain is built from TRBV29-1 and TRBJ2-1; D may be TRBD2 (5 bases). Germline CDR1 reads SQVTM; CDR2 reads ANQGSEA. Trimming left V 6 bases short and J 6 bases short, with 6 bases between. There are 10 residues in the CDR3. The CDR3 region is CSVGGNEQFF. The CDR3 DNA reads TGCAGCGTCGGAGGCAATGAGCAGTTCTTC.

This chain links TRBV6-5 with TRBJ1-4; TRBD1 might be the D (5 bases). The CDR3 sequence is 14 residues long. The V gene's germline CDR1 is MNHEY and CDR2 SVGAGI. The V end was cut by 5 bases, the J end by 3 bases, with 10 bases between. The DNA for the CDR3 is TGTGCCAGCAGTCCAGGGAGGTCTAATGAAAAACTGTTTTTT. Translation gives CASSPGRSNEKLFF.

The gene calls are TRBV27 and TRBJ2-7, with D possibly being TRBD2 (6 bases). Germline V gives CDR1 MNHEY, CDR2 SMNVEV (reference sequence). The CDR3 has 15 amino acids. The V and J ends lost 0 bases and 1 base respectively, with 10 bases between them. This CDR3 reads CASSLSRELSYEQYF. CDR3 bases: TGTGCCAGCAGTTTATCACGGGAGCTGTCCTACGAGCAGTACTTC.

CDR3 residues: CASSLYGTSAGANVLTF. CDR3 DNA: TGTGCCAGCAGCTTATATGGGACTAGTGCTGGGGCCAACGTCCTGACTTTC. The chain employs TRBV7-2 and TRBJ2-6; the match to TRBD2 covers 8 bases. V lost 2 bases, J lost 2 bases, and 5 bases stayed unmatched. The germline CDR1 and CDR2 sequences are SGHTA and FQGNSA. The CDR3 length is 17 residues. The whole variable domain, remainder taken from reference TRBV7-2 and TRBJ2-6, is GAGVSQSPSNKVTEKGKDVELRCDPISGHTALYWYRQSLGQGLEFLIYFQGNSAPDKSGLPSDRFSAERTGGSVSTLTIQRTQQEDSAVYLCASSLYGTSAGANVLTFGAGSRLTVL.